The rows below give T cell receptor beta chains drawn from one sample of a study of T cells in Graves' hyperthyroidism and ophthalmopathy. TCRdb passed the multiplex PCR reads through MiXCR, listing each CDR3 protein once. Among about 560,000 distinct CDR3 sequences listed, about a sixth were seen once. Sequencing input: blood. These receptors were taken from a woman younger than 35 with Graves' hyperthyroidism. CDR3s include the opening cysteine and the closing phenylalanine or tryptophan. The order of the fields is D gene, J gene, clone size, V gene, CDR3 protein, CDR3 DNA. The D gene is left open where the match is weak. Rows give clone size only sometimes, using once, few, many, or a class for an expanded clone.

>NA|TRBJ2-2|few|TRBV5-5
CASSYFGRMGTGELFF
TGTGCCAGCAGCTATTTTGGCAGGATGGGCACCGGGGAGCTGTTTTTT
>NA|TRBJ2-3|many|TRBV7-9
CASYRTGRGTDTQYF
TGTGCCTCCTATCGGACAGGGCGGGGGACAGATACGCAGTATTTT
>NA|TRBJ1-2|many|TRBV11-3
CASSATNYGYTF
TGTGCCAGCAGCGCGACTAACTATGGCTACACCTTC
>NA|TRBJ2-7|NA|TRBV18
CASSPPLGLHEQYF
TGTGCCAGCTCACCACCGTTGGGTCTCCACGAGCAGTACTTC
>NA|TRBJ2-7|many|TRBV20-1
CSARPGHGTYEQYF
TGCAGTGCTAGACCCGGACACGGGACCTACGAGCAGTACTTC
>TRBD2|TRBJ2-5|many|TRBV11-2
CASSMGTSGGGETQYF
TGTGCCAGCAGCATGGGGACTAGCGGAGGCGGCGAGACCCAGTACTTC
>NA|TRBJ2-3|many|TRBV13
CASTRGGSTDTQYF
TGTGCCAGTACCCGGGGCGGGTCCACAGATACGCAGTATTTT
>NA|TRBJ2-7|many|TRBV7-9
CASSPRGLEQYF
TGTGCCAGCAGCCCGCGGGGGCTCGAGCAGTACTTC
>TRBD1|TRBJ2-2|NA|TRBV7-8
CASSHFGTGDTGELFF
TGTGCCAGCAGCCACTTCGGGACAGGTGACACCGGGGAGCTGTTTTTT
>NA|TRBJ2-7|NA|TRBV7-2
CASSLEASGAHPYEQYF
TGTGCCAGCAGCTTAGAGGCCTCTGGGGCTCACCCCTACGAGCAGTACTTC
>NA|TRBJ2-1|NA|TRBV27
CASSRIPNEQFF
TGTGCCAGCAGTAGAATACCCAATGAGCAGTTCTTC
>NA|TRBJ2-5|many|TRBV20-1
CSAKRETQYF
TGCAGTGCTAAGCGGGAGACCCAGTACTTC
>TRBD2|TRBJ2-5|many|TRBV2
CASSELAGETQYF
TGTGCCAGCAGTGAACTAGCGGGAGAGACCCAGTACTTC
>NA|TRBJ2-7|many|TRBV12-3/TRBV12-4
CASSLAREHPYEQYF
TGTGCCAGCAGTTTAGCCAGGGAGCACCCCTACGAGCAGTACTTC
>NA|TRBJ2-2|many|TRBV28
CASSFIQVPTGELFF
TGTGCCAGCAGTTTTATACAGGTCCCCACCGGGGAGCTGTTTTTT
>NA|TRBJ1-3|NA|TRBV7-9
CARSGIAGNTIYF
TGTGCCCGTTCAGGGATCGCCGGAAACACCATATATTTT
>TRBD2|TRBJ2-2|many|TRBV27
CASSRRGAGVDGELFF
TGTGCCAGCAGCCGAAGGGGTGCGGGAGTGGACGGGGAGCTGTTTTTT
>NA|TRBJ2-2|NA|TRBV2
CASTKDGPNTGELFF
TGTGCCAGCACTAAAGACGGACCGAACACCGGGGAGCTGTTTTTT
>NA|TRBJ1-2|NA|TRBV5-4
CASRLVGTYGYTF
TGTGCCAGCCGCTTGGTAGGGACCTATGGCTACACCTTC
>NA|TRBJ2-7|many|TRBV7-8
CASSPREGRLGEQYF
TGTGCCAGCAGCCCCCGTGAGGGCAGACTGGGGGAGCAGTACTTC
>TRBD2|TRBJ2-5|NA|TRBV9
CASSALAAQETQYF
TGTGCCAGCAGTGCACTAGCGGCCCAAGAGACCCAGTACTTC
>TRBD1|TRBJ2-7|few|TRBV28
CASSESGGHEQYF
TGTGCCAGCAGCGAGTCAGGGGGCCACGAGCAGTACTTC
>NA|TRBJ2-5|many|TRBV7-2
CASSLYRDMGAETQYF
TGTGCCAGCAGCCTATACCGGGACATGGGGGCGGAGACCCAGTACTTC
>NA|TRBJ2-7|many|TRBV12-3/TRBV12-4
CASMPEEGSYEQYF
TGTGCCAGCATGCCCGAGGAGGGGAGCTACGAGCAGTACTTC
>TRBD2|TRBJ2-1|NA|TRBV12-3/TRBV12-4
CASTPGLAGGSYNEQFF
TGTGCCAGCACCCCGGGACTAGCGGGAGGTTCCTACAATGAGCAGTTCTTC
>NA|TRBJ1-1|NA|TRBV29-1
CSVGTNTEAFF
TGCAGCGTTGGGACGAACACTGAAGCTTTCTTT
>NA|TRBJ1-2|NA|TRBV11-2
CASSSLKDRSYGYTF
TGTGCCAGCAGCTCGTTAAAGGACCGTTCCTATGGCTACACCTTC
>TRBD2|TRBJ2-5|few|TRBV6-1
CASTSSGGDQETQYF
TGTGCCAGCACCTCCAGCGGGGGGGACCAAGAGACCCAGTACTTC
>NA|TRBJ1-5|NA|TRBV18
CASSPNSGASSNQPQHF
TGTGCCAGCTCGCCTAACTCGGGGGCGAGTAGCAATCAGCCCCAGCATTTT
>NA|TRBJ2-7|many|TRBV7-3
CASSPPLLYEQYF
TGTGCCAGCAGCCCCCCCCTTCTCTACGAGCAGTACTTC
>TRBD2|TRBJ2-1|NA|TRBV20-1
CSAPPGSGSKYYNKQFF
TGCAGTGCCCCCCCGGGTAGCGGGAGTAAATACTACAATAAGCAGTTCTTC
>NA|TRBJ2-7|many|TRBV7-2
CASSLLGLNSYEQYF
TGTGCCAGCAGCTTATTGGGCCTAAACTCCTACGAGCAGTACTTC
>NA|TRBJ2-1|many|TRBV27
CASSLWGSYNEQFF
TGTGCCAGCAGTTTATGGGGTTCCTACAATGAGCAGTTCTTC
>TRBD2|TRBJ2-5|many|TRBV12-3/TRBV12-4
CASRQGLAGGGETQYF
TGTGCCAGCCGCCAGGGACTAGCGGGGGGTGGGGAGACCCAGTACTTC
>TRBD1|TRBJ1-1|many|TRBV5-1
CASSSGQLNTEAFF
TGCGCCAGCAGCTCGGGACAGTTGAACACTGAAGCTTTCTTT
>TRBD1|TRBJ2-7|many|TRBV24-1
CATSDPGQGNQQYF
TGTGCCACCAGTGACCCCGGACAGGGGAACCAGCAGTACTTC
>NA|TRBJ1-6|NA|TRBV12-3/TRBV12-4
CASSYTGSPYNSPPHF
TGTGCCAGCAGTTACACAGGGAGCCCCTATAATTCACCCCCCCACTTT
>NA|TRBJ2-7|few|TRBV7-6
CASSGYTGQESSYEQYF
TGTGCCAGCAGCGGATATACAGGGCAGGAGAGCTCCTACGAGCAGTACTTC
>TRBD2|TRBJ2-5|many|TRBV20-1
CSARDLSASGETQYF
TGCAGTGCTAGAGATCTCTCGGCTAGCGGAGAGACCCAGTACTTC
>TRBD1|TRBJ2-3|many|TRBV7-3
CASSEQGAGADTQYF
TGTGCCAGCAGCGAACAGGGGGCGGGGGCAGATACGCAGTATTTT
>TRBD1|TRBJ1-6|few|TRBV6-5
CASSYSRTGNGSPLHF
TGTGCCAGCAGTTACTCGCGGACAGGGAACGGTTCACCCCTCCACTTT
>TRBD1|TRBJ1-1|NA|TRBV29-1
CSVNKGQLNTEAFF
TGCAGCGTCAATAAGGGACAGCTGAACACTGAAGCTTTCTTT
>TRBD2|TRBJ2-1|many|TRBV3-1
CASSLGTSDEQFF
TGTGCCAGCAGCCTTGGGACTAGCGATGAGCAGTTCTTC
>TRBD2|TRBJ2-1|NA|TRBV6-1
CASSEAGLAGNEQFF
TGTGCCAGCAGTGAAGCCGGACTAGCGGGCAATGAGCAGTTCTTC
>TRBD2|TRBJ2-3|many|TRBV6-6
CASSYGAGEKDTQYF
TGTGCCAGCAGTTACGGGGCGGGGGAGAAGGATACGCAGTATTTT
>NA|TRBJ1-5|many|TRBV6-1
CASSPPPTGNQPQHF
TGTGCCAGCAGTCCTCCGCCCACAGGCAATCAGCCCCAGCATTTT
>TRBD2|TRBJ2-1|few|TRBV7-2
CASTPWTSGYNEQFF
TGTGCCAGCACCCCTTGGACTAGCGGTTACAATGAGCAGTTCTTC
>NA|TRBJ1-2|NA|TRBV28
CASSFARSYGYTF
TGTGCCAGCAGTTTTGCCCGGAGCTATGGCTACACCTTC
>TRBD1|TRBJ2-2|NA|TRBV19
CASGIGTGVGELFF
TGTGCCAGTGGTATAGGAACAGGGGTAGGGGAGCTGTTTTTT
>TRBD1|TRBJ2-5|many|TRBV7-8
CASSPDRGAQETQYF
TGTGCCAGCAGCCCAGACAGGGGAGCCCAAGAGACCCAGTACTTC
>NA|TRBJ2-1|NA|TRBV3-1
CASSHTGLETQFF
TGTGCCAGCAGCCATACGGGGTTAGAGACCCAGTTCTTC
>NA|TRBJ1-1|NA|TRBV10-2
CASKGAQENTEAFF
TGCGCCAGCAAAGGGGCGCAGGAGAACACTGAAGCTTTCTTT
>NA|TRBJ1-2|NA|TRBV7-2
CASSSYPNYGYTF
TGTGCCAGCAGCTCCTACCCTAACTATGGCTACACCTTC
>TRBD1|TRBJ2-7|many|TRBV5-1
CASRHRQGGSYEQYF
TGCGCCAGCAGACACAGACAGGGGGGATCCTACGAGCAGTACTTC
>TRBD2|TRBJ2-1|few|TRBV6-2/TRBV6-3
CASRGLAGGLNEQFF
TGTGCCAGCAGAGGACTAGCGGGAGGTCTCAATGAGCAGTTCTTC
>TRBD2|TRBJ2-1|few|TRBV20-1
CSASGAGVMNEQFF
TGCAGTGCTAGCGGAGCGGGAGTCATGAATGAGCAGTTCTTC
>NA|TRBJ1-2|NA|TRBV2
CASSDGYRGTF
TGTGCCAGCAGTGATGGGTACAGAGGGACCTTC